The text below deals with one TCR beta chain. The sample belongs to a study of blood T cell repertoires in COVID-19. For the study at large: Acute-phase and convalescent COVID-19 samples originated in the United States, Italy and Spain. The cDNA or gDNA used as material had been derived from T cells, B-cell-depleted T cells, or PBMCs.

Using immunoSEQ multiplex PCR, the repertoire was profiled, and TCRdb retains in-frame clones only, with some absent. The table includes 140,000 or so clones, 70% to 85% detected once. Enrolled through a virtual design, the participants were between about 18 and 100 years of age and came from 24 US areas. Germline-derived CDR1 and CDR2 are SGHVS and FQNEAQ. V was cut by 3 bases and J by 7 bases, with 10 bases left in between. This CDR3 spans 13 amino acids. Sequences were obtained from PBMCs or T cells enriched from blood (not recorded which). The V call is TRBV7-8, the J call TRBJ2-1; D may be TRBD2 (6 bases). This receptor was obtained from a man over 45 who had recovered from COVID-19. The CDR3 spells CASSFLLANEQFF. CDR3 DNA: TGTGCCAGCAGCTTCCTACTAGCTAATGAGCAGTTCTTC.